The 5 T cell receptor beta chains listed next were all sequenced from one sample in a study of response to subunit inactivated influenza vaccine. TCRdb reprocessed the RT-PCR reads with MiXCR, giving one entry per CDR3 protein. This repertoire shows 500,000 or so distinct CDR3 sequences, approximately 17% found once; its top ten account for about 3%. The sample was CD4+ T cells sorted from PBMCs, taken about 24 months after vaccination. Every receptor here comes from a man aged 50-75 years who received an inactivated influenza vaccine.

This clonotype was detected many times. The chain carries TRBV20-1 and TRBJ2-7, with 8 bases identical to TRBD2. The trim removed 4 bases at V and 0 bases at J, leaving 5 bases unmatched. CDR1 DFQATT and CDR2 SNEGSKA come from the germline V gene (reference sequence). CDR3 size: 14 residues. The CDR3 spells CSAITSGSSYEQYF. The CDR3 DNA reads TGCAGTGCTATTACTAGCGGAAGCTCCTACGAGCAGTACTTC.

This clonotype showed up many times. The chain employs TRBV7-8 and TRBJ2-5, with 9 bases fitting TRBD2. Trimming at V came to 6 bases and at J to 4 bases, leaving 6 bases not matched to a gene. The CDR3 length is 14 residues. Germline loops: CDR1 SGHVS, CDR2 FQNEAQ. The DNA for the CDR3 is TGTGCCAGCAGGCTTAGCGGGAGATCAGAGACCCAGTACTTC. Amino acid sequence: CASRLSGRSETQYF. The whole variable domain, remainder taken from reference TRBV7-8 and TRBJ2-5, is GAGVSQSPRYKVAKRGQDVALRCDPISGHVSLFWYQQALGQGPEFLTYFQNEAQLDKSGLPSDRFFAERPEGSVSTLKIQRTQQEDSAVYLCASRLSGRSETQYFGPGTRLLVL.

This clonotype has only a few counts. CDR3 region: CASSMDRGAYNEQFF. DNA for the CDR3: TGCGCCAGCAGCATGGACAGGGGTGCCTACAATGAGCAGTTCTTC. V and J are TRBV5-1 and TRBJ2-1, with 9 bases that match TRBD1. V lost 4 bases and J lost 2; bases outside the gene matches: 4. This CDR3 contains 15 residues. Germline CDR1 and CDR2: SGHRS and YFSETQ.

This clonotype was counted ten times or more. The chain is built from TRBV7-6 and TRBJ2-7, with D uncertain. Trimming cost V 5 bases and J 7 bases, with 18 bases left between them. The V gene's germline CDR1 is SGHVS and CDR2 FNYEAQ. The CDR3 covers 14 residues. The CDR3 DNA is TGTGCCAGCAGCCTAGAGAGCTGGACGGGTGAGCAGTACTTC. This sequence encodes CASSLESWTGEQYF.

This clonotype came up a few times. This chain joins TRBV5-1 and TRBJ2-7; D tentatively fits TRBD1 or TRBD2 (5 bases each). CDR1 is SGHRS, CDR2 YFSETQ, per germline. The CDR3 totals 13 residues. V lost 5 bases to trimming and J lost 1 base, with 10 bases between them. CDR3 protein: CASRRWGSYEQYF. The CDR3 bases are TGCGCCAGCAGGCGCTGGGGGTCCTACGAGCAGTACTTC.